Listed below are T cell receptor beta chains from one sample, sequenced in a study of T cell responses to AZD1222 COVID-19 vaccine. The repertoire was sequenced with immunoSEQ multiplex PCR; TCRdb's copy has only in-frame clones and lacks some. The sample gives about 120,000 clones, roughly nine tenths of which show up once; 5% to 6% is in the top ten. Source: peripheral blood, taken on day 0 of AZD1222 vaccination. The receptors derive from an adult in good health. Each CDR3 is given with its conserved first and last residue. The D gene is left open where the match is weak. Clone size appears in some rows only: once, few, many, or a class for an expanded clone.

clone size: -
J gene: TRBJ1-2
V gene: TRBV7-9
D gene: -
CDR3 protein: CASSLGRHNYGYTF
CDR3 DNA: TGTGCCAGCAGCTTAGGGCGTCATAACTATGGCTACACCTTC

clone size: -
J gene: TRBJ1-3
V gene: TRBV9
D gene: -
CDR3 protein: CASSSRTAGNTIYF
CDR3 DNA: TGTGCCAGCAGCTCTAGGACAGCCGGAAACACCATATATTTT

clone size: -
J gene: TRBJ2-7
V gene: TRBV9
D gene: -
CDR3 protein: CASSGEDGSSYEQYF
CDR3 DNA: TGTGCCAGCAGCGGAGAGGACGGGAGCTCCTACGAGCAGTACTTC

clone size: few
J gene: TRBJ1-2
V gene: TRBV21-1
D gene: -
CDR3 protein: CASSKEGGSHYGYTF
CDR3 DNA: TGTGCCAGCAGCAAAGAAGGGGGCAGCCACTATGGCTACACCTTC

clone size: -
J gene: TRBJ2-5
V gene: TRBV10-2
D gene: -
CDR3 protein: CASSARGPETQYF
CDR3 DNA: TGCGCCAGCAGTGCTAGAGGGCCGGAGACCCAGTACTTC

clone size: -
J gene: TRBJ1-2
V gene: TRBV3-1/TRBV3-2
D gene: -
CDR3 protein: CASSQGRGWGYTF
CDR3 DNA: TGTGCCAGCAGCCAAGGCAGGGGTTGGGGCTACACCTTC

clone size: -
J gene: TRBJ2-1
V gene: TRBV2
D gene: -
CDR3 protein: CASSEDPYNEQFF
CDR3 DNA: TGTGCCAGCAGTGAAGATCCCTACAATGAGCAGTTCTTC

clone size: few
J gene: TRBJ1-2
V gene: TRBV3-1/TRBV3-2
D gene: -
CDR3 protein: CASSQYRTKAFGYTF
CDR3 DNA: TGTGCCAGCAGCCAATATAGGACAAAAGCCTTCGGCTACACCTTC

clone size: -
J gene: TRBJ1-6
V gene: TRBV11-2
D gene: -
CDR3 protein: CASRTQDTSPLHF
CDR3 DNA: TGTGCCAGCAGGACACAGGATACTTCACCCCTCCACTTT

clone size: -
J gene: TRBJ2-7
V gene: TRBV7-6
D gene: -
CDR3 protein: CASSRRNSPYEQYF
CDR3 DNA: TGTGCCAGCAGCCGCCGGAACAGCCCCTACGAGCAGTACTTC

clone size: -
J gene: TRBJ1-1
V gene: TRBV9
D gene: -
CDR3 protein: CASSVGDKPTEAFF
CDR3 DNA: TGTGCCAGCAGCGTAGGGGACAAACCCACTGAAGCTTTCTTT

clone size: -
J gene: TRBJ2-7
V gene: TRBV30
D gene: -
CDR3 protein: CAWRGTYEQYF
CDR3 DNA: TGTGCCTGGAGAGGAACCTACGAGCAGTACTTC

clone size: once
J gene: TRBJ1-1
V gene: TRBV7-3
D gene: -
CDR3 protein: CASSLIAGSEAFF
CDR3 DNA: TGTGCCAGCAGCTTAATAGCGGGAAGTGAAGCTTTCTTT

clone size: -
J gene: TRBJ1-6
V gene: TRBV9
D gene: TRBD1
CDR3 protein: CASSAGDSLSPLHF
CDR3 DNA: TGTGCCAGCAGCGCTGGGGACAGTCTTTCCCCCCTCCACTTT

clone size: -
J gene: TRBJ1-2
V gene: TRBV9
D gene: -
CDR3 protein: CASSVGTNYGYTF
CDR3 DNA: TGTGCCAGCAGCGTTGGTACGAACTATGGCTACACCTTC

clone size: -
J gene: TRBJ2-7
V gene: TRBV19
D gene: TRBD1
CDR3 protein: CASSIGTGTYEQYF
CDR3 DNA: TGTGCCAGTAGTATCGGGACAGGGACCTACGAGCAGTACTTC

clone size: -
J gene: TRBJ2-5
V gene: TRBV9
D gene: -
CDR3 protein: CASSYQGETQYF
CDR3 DNA: TGTGCCAGCAGTTATCAGGGGGAGACCCAGTACTTC

clone size: -
J gene: TRBJ2-3
V gene: TRBV29-1
D gene: TRBD1
CDR3 protein: CSVTGASSGDTQYF
CDR3 DNA: TGCAGCGTGACAGGGGCCTCTTCGGGAGATACGCAGTATTTT

clone size: -
J gene: TRBJ2-7
V gene: TRBV7-3
D gene: -
CDR3 protein: CASSLNWAFGHEQYF
CDR3 DNA: TGTGCCAGCAGCTTAAATTGGGCCTTTGGCCACGAGCAGTACTTC

clone size: -
J gene: TRBJ1-2
V gene: TRBV7-9
D gene: -
CDR3 protein: CASSSPEGLYGYTF
CDR3 DNA: TGTGCCAGCAGCTCCCCGGAGGGCCTCTATGGCTACACCTTC

clone size: -
J gene: TRBJ2-3
V gene: TRBV29-1
D gene: -
CDR3 protein: CSVMTGTSTDTQYF
CDR3 DNA: TGCAGCGTTATGACAGGGACTAGCACAGATACGCAGTATTTT

clone size: -
J gene: TRBJ2-5
V gene: TRBV20-1
D gene: TRBD2
CDR3 protein: CSASGSGSLKYF
CDR3 DNA: TGCAGTGCTAGTGGTAGCGGGAGCCTTAAGTACTTC

clone size: -
J gene: TRBJ2-1
V gene: TRBV9
D gene: -
CDR3 protein: CASSIRGEQFF
CDR3 DNA: TGTGCCAGCAGCATCAGGGGTGAGCAGTTCTTC

clone size: -
J gene: TRBJ1-1
V gene: TRBV7-9
D gene: -
CDR3 protein: CASSFQTEAFF
CDR3 DNA: TGTGCCAGCAGCTTTCAGACTGAAGCTTTCTTT

clone size: -
J gene: TRBJ1-1
V gene: TRBV18
D gene: -
CDR3 protein: CASSPPPGWITEAFF
CDR3 DNA: TGTGCCAGCTCACCACCACCAGGGTGGATCACTGAAGCTTTCTTT

clone size: -
J gene: TRBJ1-1
V gene: TRBV2
D gene: TRBD1
CDR3 protein: CASRPDRGGNTEAFF
CDR3 DNA: TGTGCCAGCAGGCCCGACAGGGGGGGGAACACTGAAGCTTTCTTT

clone size: -
J gene: TRBJ2-4
V gene: TRBV27
D gene: TRBD1
CDR3 protein: CASSLGTGVSIQYF
CDR3 DNA: TGTGCCAGCAGTTTAGGGACAGGAGTCAGCATTCAGTACTTC

clone size: -
J gene: TRBJ1-4
V gene: TRBV2
D gene: -
CDR3 protein: CASSDRGRTNEKLFF
CDR3 DNA: TGTGCCAGCAGTGACCGGGGGCGTACTAATGAAAAACTGTTTTTT

clone size: few
J gene: TRBJ1-3
V gene: TRBV7-6
D gene: -
CDR3 protein: CASSQGGGRRSGNTIYF
CDR3 DNA: TGTGCCAGCAGCCAAGGGGGGGGGCGACGCTCTGGAAACACCATATATTTT

clone size: -
J gene: TRBJ1-6
V gene: TRBV2
D gene: -
CDR3 protein: CASSEVSYNSPLHF
CDR3 DNA: TGTGCCAGCAGTGAGGTGTCCTATAATTCACCCCTCCACTTT

clone size: -
J gene: TRBJ2-7
V gene: TRBV19
D gene: TRBD2
CDR3 protein: CASSLGTSGSEQYF
CDR3 DNA: TGTGCCAGTAGTCTCGGGACTAGCGGGAGCGAGCAGTACTTC

clone size: -
J gene: TRBJ1-5
V gene: TRBV29-1
D gene: -
CDR3 protein: CSVKVGGSNQPQHF
CDR3 DNA: TGCAGCGTGAAGGTAGGGGGAAGCAATCAGCCCCAGCATTTT

clone size: -
J gene: TRBJ2-3
V gene: TRBV5-6
D gene: -
CDR3 protein: CASSLNIRGPDTQYF
CDR3 DNA: TGTGCCAGCAGCTTAAACATCCGGGGGCCAGATACGCAGTATTTT

clone size: -
J gene: TRBJ1-2
V gene: TRBV18
D gene: -
CDR3 protein: CASSPAPLEDGYTF
CDR3 DNA: TGTGCCAGCTCACCTGCGCCCCTCGAGGATGGCTACACCTTC

clone size: -
J gene: TRBJ2-7
V gene: TRBV5-5
D gene: -
CDR3 protein: CASSLLSGTYEQYF
CDR3 DNA: TGTGCCAGCAGCTTGCTTAGCGGAACCTACGAGCAGTACTTC

clone size: -
J gene: TRBJ2-2
V gene: TRBV3-1/TRBV3-2
D gene: -
CDR3 protein: CASSRDGGTGELFF
CDR3 DNA: TGTGCCAGCAGCCGTGACGGGGGCACCGGGGAGCTGTTTTTT

clone size: -
J gene: TRBJ2-5
V gene: TRBV10-2
D gene: -
CDR3 protein: CASRSLGVVETQYF
CDR3 DNA: TGCGCCAGCAGGTCGTTGGGGGTGGTGGAGACCCAGTACTTC

clone size: -
J gene: TRBJ1-1
V gene: TRBV5-6
D gene: -
CDR3 protein: CASSLERGSGVRLNTEAFF
CDR3 DNA: TGTGCCAGCAGCTTGGAACGAGGGTCTGGAGTCAGACTTAACACTGAAGCTTTCTTT

clone size: -
J gene: TRBJ2-7
V gene: TRBV5-6
D gene: -
CDR3 protein: CASSYVGGEQYF
CDR3 DNA: TGTGCCAGCAGCTATGTAGGTGGCGAGCAGTACTTC

clone size: few
J gene: TRBJ1-5
V gene: TRBV12-3/TRBV12-4
D gene: -
CDR3 protein: CASSFRGGQPQHF
CDR3 DNA: TGTGCCAGCAGTTTCAGGGGCGGCCAGCCCCAGCATTTT

clone size: -
J gene: TRBJ2-1
V gene: TRBV2
D gene: -
CDR3 protein: CASSGAAEQFF
CDR3 DNA: TGTGCCAGCAGTGGAGCGGCTGAGCAGTTCTTC

clone size: -
J gene: TRBJ1-3
V gene: TRBV7-9
D gene: -
CDR3 protein: CASSLSFGNTIYF
CDR3 DNA: TGTGCCAGCAGCTTATCATTCGGAAACACCATATATTTT

clone size: -
J gene: TRBJ2-1
V gene: TRBV19
D gene: TRBD2
CDR3 protein: CASSTPTSGRATWNEQFF
CDR3 DNA: TGTGCCAGTAGTACCCCCACTAGCGGGAGGGCCACTTGGAATGAGCAGTTCTTC

clone size: few
J gene: TRBJ1-6
V gene: TRBV3-1/TRBV3-2
D gene: TRBD1
CDR3 protein: CASSLQGSSYNSPLHF
CDR3 DNA: TGTGCCAGCAGCCTACAGGGGAGCTCCTATAATTCACCCCTCCACTTT

clone size: few
J gene: TRBJ1-1
V gene: TRBV18
D gene: -
CDR3 protein: CASSPGSAEAFF
CDR3 DNA: TGTGCCAGCTCACCTGGATCCGCTGAAGCTTTCTTT

clone size: -
J gene: TRBJ1-4
V gene: TRBV12-3/TRBV12-4
D gene: -
CDR3 protein: CASSLAPNEKLFF
CDR3 DNA: TGTGCCAGCAGTTTAGCACCGAACGAAAAACTGTTTTTT

clone size: once
J gene: TRBJ1-1
V gene: TRBV6-1
D gene: -
CDR3 protein: CASREGSTEAFF
CDR3 DNA: TGTGCCAGCAGGGAAGGGAGCACTGAAGCTTTCTTT

clone size: -
J gene: TRBJ1-1
V gene: TRBV30
D gene: -
CDR3 protein: CACAASNTEAFF
CDR3 DNA: TGTGCCTGCGCCGCGTCGAACACTGAAGCTTTCTTT

clone size: -
J gene: TRBJ2-1
V gene: TRBV20-1
D gene: -
CDR3 protein: CSASLAQSSYNEQFF
CDR3 DNA: TGCAGTGCTAGTTTAGCGCAGAGCTCCTACAATGAGCAGTTCTTC

clone size: -
J gene: TRBJ2-5
V gene: TRBV7-9
D gene: -
CDR3 protein: CASSHFPGLQETQYF
CDR3 DNA: TGTGCCAGCAGCCACTTCCCGGGCCTACAAGAGACCCAGTACTTC

clone size: -
J gene: TRBJ1-5
V gene: TRBV28
D gene: -
CDR3 protein: CASLPGLGNQPQHF
CDR3 DNA: TGTGCCAGCCTTCCGGGGCTTGGGAATCAGCCCCAGCATTTT

clone size: -
J gene: TRBJ1-5
V gene: TRBV28
D gene: -
CDR3 protein: CASGNVLDSNQPQHF
CDR3 DNA: TGTGCCAGCGGGAACGTTTTGGATAGCAATCAGCCCCAGCATTTT

clone size: -
J gene: TRBJ1-1
V gene: TRBV19
D gene: -
CDR3 protein: CASSIIQGIPFF
CDR3 DNA: TGTGCCAGTAGTATAATTCAGGGGATACCTTTCTTT

clone size: -
J gene: TRBJ2-4
V gene: TRBV7-3
D gene: -
CDR3 protein: CASSDGGTETTKNIQYF
CDR3 DNA: TGTGCCAGCTCCGACGGGGGCACAGAAACTACCAAAAACATTCAGTACTTC

clone size: once
J gene: TRBJ1-5
V gene: TRBV11-2
D gene: TRBD1
CDR3 protein: CASSLGWGQGGNQPQHF
CDR3 DNA: TGTGCCAGCAGCTTAGGCTGGGGACAGGGTGGCAATCAGCCCCAGCATTTT

clone size: -
J gene: TRBJ2-1
V gene: TRBV6-2/TRBV6-3
D gene: -
CDR3 protein: CASSYSTRTSSYNEQFF
CDR3 DNA: TGTGCCAGCAGTTACTCGACGCGTACCTCCTCCTACAATGAGCAGTTCTTC

clone size: -
J gene: TRBJ2-3
V gene: TRBV20-1
D gene: TRBD2
CDR3 protein: CSGLAGDTQYF
CDR3 DNA: TGCAGTGGATTAGCGGGAGATACGCAGTATTTT

clone size: -
J gene: TRBJ2-7
V gene: TRBV6-1
D gene: -
CDR3 protein: CASSERKTGEQYF
CDR3 DNA: TGTGCCAGCAGTGAACGGAAGACGGGCGAGCAGTACTTC

clone size: -
J gene: TRBJ1-1
V gene: TRBV29-1
D gene: -
CDR3 protein: CSVEPQLNTEAFF
CDR3 DNA: TGCAGCGTTGAACCACAGTTGAACACTGAAGCTTTCTTT